The 18 T cell receptor beta chains reported below all come from one sample, sequenced in a study of patients and donors after allogeneic stem cell transplantation. A single record per CDR3 protein comes from TCRdb applying MiXCR to the RT-PCR reads. Among approximately 210,000 distinct CDR3 sequences listed, 40% to 45% were seen once. The specimen was blood, either unsorted or a sorted T cell fraction (not recorded which). These TCRs come from a human donor who was either an allogeneic HSCT recipient or a stem cell or donor lymphocyte infusion donor (not recorded which). It is not recorded whose cells these are; they may come from a transplant donor.

The chain employs TRBV9 and TRBJ1-1, with D possibly being TRBD1 (6 bases). The CDR3 length is 16 residues. CDR1 SGDLS and CDR2 YYNGEE come from the germline V gene. Trimming stripped 0 bases from V and 0 bases from J, with 12 bases between. CDR3 amino acids: CASSVGGQTLNTEAFF. As DNA, the CDR3 is TGTGCCAGCAGCGTAGGGGGACAAACCTTGAACACTGAAGCTTTCTTT.

V usage is TRBV4-3 and J usage is TRBJ2-1, with D possibly being TRBD1 or TRBD2 (5 bases each). CDR1 is LGHNA and CDR2 is YSLEER in the germline V gene. The CDR3 contains 17 residues. V gave up 1 base and J gave up 2 bases, with 15 bases separating them. In DNA, the CDR3 is TGCGCCAGCAGCCAAGCGGGGCCGTATATTGCCTACAATGAGCAGTTCTTC. It yields the protein CASSQAGPYIAYNEQFF.

This clonotype is judged large. The J gene is TRBJ2-1, the V gene TRBV4-3; D is undetermined. The CDR3 contains 15 residues. The germline V gene encodes CDR1 LGHNA and CDR2 YSLEER. Trimming stripped 0 bases from V and 8 bases from J, with 14 bases between. Here the CDR3 reads CASSQDRLGIDEQFF. The CDR3 DNA sequence: TGCGCCAGCAGCCAAGATAGGCTAGGAATAGATGAGCAGTTCTTC.

The J gene is TRBJ2-2, the V gene TRBV12-3 or TRBV12-4; D is undetermined. The CDR3 is 12 amino acids. Trimming left V 5 bases short and J 7 bases short, with 8 bases between. DNA of the CDR3: TGTGCCAGCAGTCCTTCGATCGGGGAGCTGTTTTTT. Residues: CASSPSIGELFF.

J is TRBJ1-2 and V is TRBV12-3 or TRBV12-4, with D perhaps TRBD1 (5 bases). The V and J ends lost 3 bases and 4 bases respectively, with 15 bases between them. The length of the CDR3 is 15 residues. CDR3 in DNA: TGTGCCAGCAGTTTTAGGACCCCCGGGGCCTATGGCTACACCTTC. This gives the protein CASSFRTPGAYGYTF.

The chain is built from TRBV19 and TRBJ1-6, with 10 bases that match TRBD1. This CDR3 has 14 amino acids. From germline, CDR1 is LNHDA and CDR2 SQIVND (reference sequence). J was trimmed by 8 bases and V by 4 bases; bases with no gene match: 2. CDR3 DNA sequence: TGTGCCAGTAGTACGACAGGGGGCGATTCACCCCTCCACTTT. Its protein product is CASSTTGGDSPLHF.

This rearrangement joins TRBV21-1 to TRBJ1-5; the D segment call TRBD1 is taken from the table without a DNA check. TRBV21-1 is a documented pseudogene. This CDR3 has 16 amino acids. This chain's CDR3 is CASSKADRLSNQPQHF. CDR3 sequence (DNA): TGTGCCAGCAGCAAAGCGGACAGGCTAAGCAATCAGCCCCAGCATTTT.

This clonotype was seen a handful of times. The rearrangement uses TRBV12-3 or TRBV12-4 and TRBJ2-2; D gene ambiguous. Trimming removed 3 bases from V and 3 bases from J, with 8 bases in between. CDR3 length: 14 amino acids. CDR3 protein: CASSFGGYTGELFF. The CDR3 DNA follows: TGTGCCAGCAGTTTCGGCGGTTACACCGGGGAGCTGTTTTTT.

The chain links TRBV28 to TRBJ1-5; 11 bases agree with TRBD1. The V segment lost 4 bases and the J segment 6 bases; nucleotides outside the gene matches: 2. The CDR3 length is 14 residues. Per germline, CDR1 MDHEN and CDR2 SYDVKM. The CDR3 coding sequence is TGTGCCAGCAGTTCCGGGACAGGGGGTCAGCCCCAGCATTTT. Translating gives CASSSGTGGQPQHF.

This clonotype was seen many times. CDR3 sequence: CASRSTLNYGYTF. CDR3 sequence (DNA): TGTGCCAGCCGCTCGACCCTTAACTATGGCTACACCTTC. This rearrangement joins TRBV6-5 to TRBJ1-2; D is unresolved. Germline CDR1 MNHEY, CDR2 SVGAGI. V was cut by 8 bases and J by 1 base, with 11 bases left in between. The CDR3 is 13 residues long.

The J gene is TRBJ2-3, the V gene TRBV4-3; TRBD2 might be the D (7 bases). The V end lost 4 bases, the J end lost 3 bases, and 23 bases lay between the germline ends. Germline lookup yields CDR1 LGHNA and CDR2 YSLEER. The CDR3 is made up of 18 amino acids. CDR3 coding DNA: TGCGCCAGCAGCCCAGCGGTGAGGGGGGGGCCGAGGACAGATACGCAGTATTTT. Amino acids: CASSPAVRGGPRTDTQYF.

In its sample, this clonotype was seen a few times. The CDR3: CASSTYRTSIYEQYF. CDR3 bases: TGTGCCAGCAGCACCTACAGAACCTCAATCTACGAGCAGTACTTC. V gene TRBV5-6 combines with J gene TRBJ2-7; D unresolved. With 4 bases removed from V and 3 bases from J, the gap between germline ends came to 17 bases. The germline gives CDR1 SGHDT, CDR2 YYEEEE. The CDR3 runs 15 residues.

V gene TRBV5-1 combines with J gene TRBJ2-3; 15 positions match TRBD2. The V gene's germline CDR1 is SGHRS and CDR2 YFSETQ. This CDR3 has 18 residues. V lost 2 bases and J lost 2; bases outside the gene matches: 6. CDR3 region: CASSFGLAGGRDTDTQYF. The CDR3 DNA reads as TGCGCCAGCAGCTTTGGACTAGCGGGAGGGCGGGACACAGATACGCAGTATTTT.

The J gene is TRBJ1-1, the V gene TRBV4-3, with D possibly matching TRBD1 (5 bases). Germline V CDR1 and CDR2: LGHNA, YSLEER. V was pared by 0 bases and J by 2 bases, with 19 bases between. This CDR3 is 18 amino acids long. As DNA, the CDR3 is TGCGCCAGCAGCCAAGATGGTATCGGGGTACGGGGCAACACTGAAGCTTTCTTT. This codes for CASSQDGIGVRGNTEAFF.

This clonotype was observed many times. CDR3 in amino acids: CASSLENTGELFF. CDR3 nucleotide sequence: TGTGCCAGCAGCTTGGAGAACACCGGGGAGCTGTTTTTT. This sequence joins TRBV7-8 and TRBJ2-2; D remains ambiguous. Trimming shortened V by 3 bases and J by 1 base, and 3 bases separated the two germline ends. The CDR3 covers 13 residues. From germline, CDR1 is SGHVS and CDR2 FQNEAQ.

This clonotype was observed a few times. The chain is built from TRBV3-1 and TRBJ2-2, with D uncertain. V was pared by 0 bases and J by 1 base, with 6 bases between. The CDR3 length is 15 residues. Germline V gene data show CDR1 as LGHDT and CDR2 as YNNKEL (reference sequence). CDR3 residues: CASSQDPRNTGELFF. DNA of the CDR3: TGTGCCAGCAGCCAAGATCCTAGGAACACCGGGGAGCTGTTTTTT.

V usage is TRBV6-5 and J usage is TRBJ1-1; D may be TRBD1 (6 bases). This CDR3 has 13 amino acids. The V gene lost 6 bases and the J gene lost 9 bases, with 17 bases spanning the gap. Germline-derived CDR1 and CDR2 are MNHEY and SVGAGI. For the CDR3, the DNA is TGTGCCAGCAGAATCGACGGGGGGCAAAAAGCTTTCTTT. This sequence encodes CASRIDGGQKAFF.

There are a few counts of this clonotype. The chain is built from TRBV20-1 and TRBJ2-2, with D possibly TRBD2 on 6 matching bases. This CDR3 has 15 amino acids. Germline assignment: CDR1 DFQATT and CDR2 SNEGSKA (reference sequence). Trimming took off 7 bases at V and 0 bases at J, with 15 bases between the two ends. DNA of the CDR3: TGCAGTGTCAGGGCGGGGTTATCGAACACCGGGGAGCTGTTTTTT. It is translated as CSVRAGLSNTGELFF.